A single sample is the source of the 31 T cell receptor beta chains below, sequenced in a study of blood T cell repertoires in COVID-19. Assay used: immunoSEQ multiplex PCR; TCRdb lists only in-frame clones, some missing. This table has about 210,000 clones, just under 85% appearing once. The specimen sequenced was peripheral blood. The source of these receptors is a man aged 55 to 70 with COVID-19, enrolled during active disease.

Points on this clone: Different DNA sequences within this sample yield the same CDR3. The chain links TRBV20-1 to TRBJ1-1; D remains unclear. The CDR3 covers 11 residues. The germline gives CDR1 DFQATT, CDR2 SNEGSKA (reference sequence). Trimming removed 5 bases at V and 2 bases at J, with 6 bases between. The DNA for the CDR3 is TGCAGTGCTCCGGGAAACACTGAAGCTTTCTTT. It is translated as CSAPGNTEAFF.

The CDR3, as DNA: TGTGCCAGCAGCACGGGAGGGGGGGATGGCTCCTACAATGAGCAGTTCTTC. Amino acid sequence: CASSTGGGDGSYNEQFF. The genes are TRBV5-4 and TRBJ2-1; 8 positions agree with TRBD2. Looked up from germline, CDR1 is SGHNT and CDR2 is YYREEE (reference sequence). CDR3 size: 17 residues. J gave up 0 bases and V 4 bases, and 9 bases lay outside the gene matches. Looking up the rest from reference TRBV5-4 and TRBJ2-1 gives the full variable domain: ETGVTQSPTHLIKTRGQQVTLRCSSQSGHNTVSWYQQALGQGPQFIFQYYREEENGRGNFPPRFSGLQFPNYSSELNVNALELDDSALYLCASSTGGGDGSYNEQFFGPGTRLTVL.

The genes are TRBV5-4 and TRBJ1-3, with 12 nucleotides matching TRBD1. V shed 3 bases, J shed 2 bases, and the junction held 6 bases outside the gene matches. Germline assignment: CDR1 SGHNT and CDR2 YYREEE (reference sequence). The CDR3 length is 17 residues. CDR3: CASSWGTGGSAGNTIYF. The CDR3 DNA follows: TGTGCCAGCAGCTGGGGGACAGGGGGCAGCGCTGGAAACACCATATATTTT.

This chain uses TRBV11-2 with TRBJ1-6; D might be TRBD1 (6 bases). From germline, CDR1 is SGHAT and CDR2 FQNNGV. The CDR3 is made up of 16 amino acids. The ends were cut back, 5 bases at V and 9 bases at J, with 20 bases in the middle. CDR3 loop: CASSPRTLGGRSPLHF. CDR3 coding DNA: TGTGCCAGCAGCCCCCGGACCTTAGGGGGTCGTTCACCCCTCCACTTT.

The chain links TRBV20-1 to TRBJ1-6, with TRBD1 identical over 8 bases. The CDR3 is 14 residues long. The trim removed 3 bases at V and 8 bases at J, leaving 6 bases unmatched. Germline values: CDR1 DFQATT, CDR2 SNEGSKA (reference sequence). The CDR3: CSASTGQDYSPLHF. CDR3 sequence (DNA): TGCAGTGCTAGTACGGGACAGGATTATTCACCCCTCCACTTT.

The chain has TRBV28 and TRBJ1-4, with a possible D match to TRBD1 (5 bases). With 9 bases removed from V and 4 bases from J, the gap between germline ends came to 15 bases. The CDR3 runs to 14 residues. The germline V gene has CDR1 MDHEN and CDR2 SYDVKM. As DNA, the CDR3 is TGTGCCAGTAGGCAACAGGCCGTTAATGAAAAACTGTTTTTT. This translates into CASRQQAVNEKLFF.

The V call is TRBV6-2 or TRBV6-3, the J call TRBJ1-2, with D maybe TRBD1 (6 bases). CDR3 length: 13 amino acids. CDR1 is MNHEY and CDR2 is SVGEGT in the germline V gene. V was cut by 5 bases and J by 4 bases, with 11 bases left in between. CDR3 nucleotides: TGTGCCAGCAGTGACGACAGGTTCTATGGCTACACCTTC. Encoded protein: CASSDDRFYGYTF.

In this sample, this clone turned up a few times. DNA of the CDR3: TGTGCCAGCAGTCCCGGGACACACTCCACAGATACGCAGTATTTT. Amino acid sequence: CASSPGTHSTDTQYF. The chain uses TRBV6-4 and TRBJ2-3; D possibly corresponds to TRBD1 (6 bases). Between the trimmed V and J ends, which lost 5 bases and 2 bases, there was a span of 14 bases. The CDR3 length is 15 residues. CDR1 and CDR2 (germline): MRHNA, SNTAGT.

The rearrangement joins TRBV4-2 to TRBJ1-2, with 7 bases aligning to TRBD1. The CDR3 has 15 amino acids. Germline CDR1 is LGHNA and CDR2 is YNFKEQ. Losses at the gene ends were 4 bases for V and 4 bases for J; bases not matched to a gene: 9. The CDR3 DNA sequence: TGTGCCAGCAGCCGAAGTAGGGACAGTAGCTATGGCTACACCTTC. Translated: CASSRSRDSSYGYTF.

V gene TRBV7-2 combines with J gene TRBJ1-6; no reliable D call. Germline CDR1 and CDR2: SGHTA and FQGNSA. Trimming cost V 1 base and J 9 bases, with 13 bases left between them. The CDR3 runs to 15 residues. Written as DNA, the CDR3 is TGTGCCAGCAGCTTAGGGGCCGAGCAGAGTTCACCCCTCCACTTT. Encoded protein: CASSLGAEQSSPLHF.

This rearrangement joins TRBV27 to TRBJ1-4; a possible D gene is TRBD1 (6 bases). Per germline, CDR1 MNHEY and CDR2 SMNVEV (reference sequence). V shed 4 bases and J shed 4 bases, with 10 bases lying between them. The CDR3 extends over 14 amino acids. CDR3 sequence: CASSSDRSNEKLFF. The CDR3 region has the DNA TGTGCCAGCAGTTCCGACAGGAGTAATGAAAAACTGTTTTTT.

The chain employs TRBV24-1 and TRBJ2-1; TRBD2 matches at 10 bases. Losses at the gene ends were 3 bases for V and 5 bases for J; bases not matched to a gene: 6. The CDR3 covers 16 residues. Germline CDR1 and CDR2: KGHDR and SFDVKD. CDR3 amino acids: CATSDPGTSVHNEQFF. The CDR3 region has the DNA TGTGCCACCAGTGATCCCGGGACTAGCGTACACAATGAGCAGTTCTTC.

This sequence joins TRBV28 and TRBJ2-7; 8 nucleotides align to TRBD2. Germline V gene sequence: CDR1 MDHEN, CDR2 SYDVKM. Trimming cost V 5 bases and J 7 bases; bases outside gene matches: 13. The CDR3 spans 15 residues. The CDR3 loop reads CASSRLATLQGEQYF. CDR3 bases: TGTGCCAGCAGTAGACTAGCGACCCTTCAGGGGGAGCAGTACTTC.

This sequence joins TRBV30 and TRBJ1-1; no reliable D call. This CDR3 has 13 amino acids. Deletions cut 4 bases from V and 1 base from J, with 10 bases between. Germline CDR1 reads GTSNPN; CDR2 reads SVGIG (reference sequence). The CDR3 protein is CAWTRRGNTEAFF. The CDR3 DNA follows: TGTGCCTGGACCCGACGGGGGAACACTGAAGCTTTCTTT. Combining the CDR3 with reference TRBV30 and TRBJ1-1 gives the whole variable domain SQTIHQWPATLVQPVGSPLSLECTVEGTSNPNLYWYRQAAGRGLQLLFYSVGIGQISSEVPQNLSASRPQDRQFILSSKKLLLSDSGFYLCAWTRRGNTEAFFGQGTRLTVV.

CDR3 in amino acids: CASSLVLAGGYYNEQFF. Written as DNA, the CDR3 is TGTGCCAGCAGCTTAGTATTAGCGGGAGGATACTACAATGAGCAGTTCTTC. This chain connects TRBV7-6 to TRBJ2-1, with 10 nucleotides matching TRBD2. V lost 1 base and J lost 3; bases outside the gene matches: 6. This CDR3 has 17 amino acids. CDR1 and CDR2 (germline): SGHVS, FNYEAQ.

DNA of the CDR3: TGTGCCAGTAGAACCGCGGGACAGGCCACTGAAGCTTTCTTT. Protein product: CASRTAGQATEAFF. The chain is built from TRBV19 and TRBJ1-1; 8 bases agree with TRBD1. This CDR3 is built from 14 residues. Trimming removed 6 bases from V and 4 bases from J; junction bases left unmatched: 7. In germline, CDR1 is LNHDA, CDR2 SQIVND (reference sequence).

The chain has TRBV27 and TRBJ1-5, with TRBD1 matching over 9 bases. Trimming removed 5 bases from V and 1 base from J; junction bases left unmatched: 15. Germline loops: CDR1 MNHEY, CDR2 SMNVEV (reference sequence). The CDR3 contains 19 residues. CDR3 residues: CASSGGTGNSIRSNQPQHF. The CDR3 DNA reads TGTGCCAGCAGTGGAGGGACAGGGAATAGTATTAGGAGCAATCAGCCCCAGCATTTT.

This chain links TRBV7-9 with TRBJ2-3, with unresolved D. Germline CDR1 reads SEHNR; CDR2 reads FQNEAQ (reference sequence). The ends were cut back, 11 bases at V and 5 bases at J, with 11 bases in the middle. The CDR3 loop spans 11 amino acids. CDR3 amino acids: CAGTPVDTQYF. The CDR3 nucleotides read TGTGCCGGTACCCCGGTAGATACGCAGTATTTT.

The chain links TRBV6-1 to TRBJ2-3, with 7 bases that match TRBD2. There are 14 residues in the CDR3. The V gene end was trimmed by 3 bases and the J gene end by 2 bases; junction bases not matched to a gene: 2. Germline CDR1 MNHNS, CDR2 SASEGT. As DNA, the CDR3 is TGTGCCAGCAGTGAGGGGAGGGCCACAGATACGCAGTATTTT. Its translation is CASSEGRATDTQYF.

The chain recombines TRBV5-4 with TRBJ1-1; D uncertain. This CDR3 has 14 amino acids. V was trimmed by 0 bases and J by 6 bases, leaving 12 bases between them. Germline V gene lookup returns CDR1 SGHNT and CDR2 YYREEE (reference sequence). Written as DNA, the CDR3 is TGTGCCAGCAGCTTGGATGTGGGCAGTCCTGAAGCTTTCTTT. Its protein product is CASSLDVGSPEAFF.

V gene TRBV27 combines with J gene TRBJ2-5, with TRBD2 as a possible D gene (6 bases). CDR3 size: 14 residues. Germline V gene data show CDR1 as MNHEY and CDR2 as SMNVEV (reference sequence). Trimming removed 6 bases from V and 10 bases from J, with 21 bases in between. CDR3 sequence (DNA): TGTGCCAGCAGCCTAGGACTATATCCAAGAGACCAGTACTTC. It encodes CASSLGLYPRDQYF.

V gene TRBV28 combines with J gene TRBJ1-6; D is ambiguous. The CDR3 is 12 residues long. The germline CDR1 and CDR2 sequences are MDHEN and SYDVKM. V was trimmed by 7 bases and J by 7 bases, leaving 8 bases between them. The CDR3 coding sequence is TGTGCCAGCATGCAGGCAAATTCACCCCTCCACTTT. Protein: CASMQANSPLHF.

The rearrangement uses TRBV7-2 and TRBJ2-6; D is unclear. CDR3 size: 16 residues. With 5 bases removed from V and 0 bases from J, the gap between germline ends came to 11 bases. Germline lookup yields CDR1 SGHTA and CDR2 FQGNSA. CDR3 in amino acids: CASSEQQLSGANVLTF. Written as DNA, the CDR3 is TGTGCCAGCAGCGAACAGCAGCTCTCTGGGGCCAACGTCCTGACTTTC.

The J gene is TRBJ1-4, the V gene TRBV28, with 7 bases matching TRBD1. Germline trimming cut 4 bases from V and 8 bases from J; bases unmatched to any gene: 10. The CDR3 totals 15 residues. Germline CDR1 and CDR2: MDHEN and SYDVKM. CDR3 in amino acids: CASSWITGAGEKLFF. The DNA of the CDR3 is TGTGCCAGCAGTTGGATTACAGGGGCGGGGGAAAAACTGTTTTTT.

The chain carries TRBV7-8 and TRBJ2-7; 7 positions agree with TRBD2. The CDR3 is made up of 13 amino acids. Trimming took 0 bases from V and 6 from J; bases not matched to a gene: 2. Germline V CDR1 and CDR2: SGHVS, FQNEAQ. CDR3 DNA: TGTGCCAGCAGCTTAGCGGGAGGGGTCGAGCAGTACTTC. This gives the protein CASSLAGGVEQYF.

The chain uses TRBV5-1 and TRBJ1-1; D might be TRBD1 (5 bases). The V gene's germline CDR1 is SGHRS and CDR2 YFSETQ. The V and J ends lost 4 bases and 2 bases respectively, with 12 bases between them. This CDR3 has 14 residues. The CDR3 loop is CASSAGLLNTEAFF. The CDR3 bases are TGCGCCAGCAGCGCGGGACTTTTAAACACTGAAGCTTTCTTT. The entire variable domain, with the rest obtained from reference TRBV5-1 and TRBJ1-1, is as follows: KAGVTQTPRYLIKTRGQQVTLSCSPISGHRSVSWYQQTPGQGLQFLFEYFSETQRNKGNFPGRFSGRQFSNSRSEMNVSTLELGDSALYLCASSAGLLNTEAFFGQGTRLTVV.

A single count supports this clone. V and J are TRBV7-9 and TRBJ2-2; D gene uncertain. Trimming removed 1 base from V and 2 bases from J, with 5 bases in between. The germline CDR1 and CDR2 sequences are SEHNR and FQNEAQ (reference sequence). The CDR3 is 14 residues long. This chain's CDR3 is CASSLGRNTGELFF. CDR3 in DNA: TGTGCCAGCAGCTTAGGTAGAAACACCGGGGAGCTGTTTTTT.

The V gene is TRBV5-4, the J gene TRBJ2-5, with D possibly matching TRBD1 (6 bases). The ends were cut back, 3 bases at V and 5 bases at J, with 20 bases in the middle. The germline V gene has CDR1 SGHNT and CDR2 YYREEE (reference sequence). This CDR3 spans 16 amino acids. The CDR3 DNA reads TGTGCCAGCAGCTCGATTTCCTGGGGGCAGGAGGAGACCCAGTACTTC. It translates to CASSSISWGQEETQYF.

V gene TRBV25-1 combines with J gene TRBJ2-7; tentative D call: TRBD2 (6 bases). The V and J ends lost 2 bases and 2 bases respectively, with 10 bases between them. Looked up from germline, CDR1 is MGHDK and CDR2 is SYGVNS. This CDR3 region has 14 residues. CDR3: CASSEGREPYEQYF. The DNA of the CDR3 is TGTGCCAGCAGTGAAGGGCGGGAACCCTACGAGCAGTACTTC.

The rearrangement links TRBV5-4 to TRBJ2-1; D might be TRBD1 (5 bases). The germline V and J ends were trimmed by 2 bases and 4 bases, with 7 bases remaining between them. Germline V gene data show CDR1 as SGHNT and CDR2 as YYREEE (reference sequence). The CDR3 is 13 amino acids. CDR3: CASSFQGYNEQFF. For the CDR3, the DNA is TGTGCCAGCAGCTTTCAGGGATACAATGAGCAGTTCTTC.

This chain connects TRBV7-8 to TRBJ2-7; 7 bases map to TRBD1. The CDR3 is 15 residues long. V shed 5 bases and J 0 bases; nucleotides not matched to a gene: 7. Germline CDR1 SGHVS, CDR2 FQNEAQ. The CDR3 is CASSPRQGSSYEQYF. For the CDR3, the DNA is TGTGCCAGCAGCCCCCGACAGGGTAGCTCCTACGAGCAGTACTTC.